These 24 T cell receptor beta chains were sequenced from one sample in a study of cytomegalovirus exposure and HLA in healthy donors. The PCR employed 60 Vbeta primers together with 13 Jbeta primers. Only in-frame clones appear in the TCRdb table, and some are missing; sequencing was by immunoSEQ multiplex PCR. The sample carries some 100,000 clones, approximately 78% recorded once. Sequencing was carried out using PBMCs. Receptor source: a woman aged 40 to 50 in good health and CMV-seropositive.

Details on this clone: At one boundary the junction diverges from the germline segment, which might be a read error. Other nucleotide sequences from this sample produce the same CDR3. V gene TRBV6-6 combines with J gene TRBJ1-1; no definite D call. The CDR3 loop spans 14 amino acids. Germline V lookup: CDR1 MNHNY, CDR2 SVGAGI (reference sequence). The CDR3 region has the DNA TGCGCCAGCAGTGGAGACGGAATGAACACTGAAGCTTTCTTT. Its translation: CASSGDGMNTEAFF.

A few counts support this clone. J is TRBJ2-7 and V is TRBV7-6; 9 bases fit TRBD2. With 5 bases clipped from V and 11 bases from J, the junction kept 10 bases outside the gene matches. This CDR3 region has 13 residues. Germline CDR1 SGHVS, CDR2 FNYEAQ. CDR3 protein: CASSPLAGGPKYF. The CDR3 nucleotides read TGTGCCAGCAGCCCTTTGGCGGGAGGGCCCAAGTACTTC.

The V gene is TRBV9, the J gene TRBJ1-4; D possibly corresponds to TRBD1 (6 bases). The CDR3 consists of 15 residues. CDR1 and CDR2 (germline): SGDLS, YYNGEE. The ends were cut back, 0 bases at V and 6 bases at J, with 12 bases in the middle. The CDR3 sequence is CASSVEGDTDEKLFF. The CDR3 DNA sequence: TGTGCCAGCAGCGTAGAAGGGGACACAGATGAAAAACTGTTTTTT. Complete variable domain (other parts from reference TRBV9 and TRBJ1-4): DSGVTQTPKHLITATGQRVTLRCSPRSGDLSVYWYQQSLDQGLQFLIQYYNGEERAKGNILERFSAQQFPDLHSELNLSSLELGDSALYFCASSVEGDTDEKLFFGSGTQLSVL.

The table lists this clone with a few counts. The chain uses TRBV2 and TRBJ2-1; D call uncertain. The germline V and J ends were trimmed by 7 bases and 3 bases, with 4 bases remaining between them. Germline values: CDR1 SNHLY, CDR2 FYNNEI. The CDR3 has 11 residues. CDR3 coding DNA: TGTGCCAGCACCGGCTACAATGAGCAGTTCTTC. This gives the protein CASTGYNEQFF. Full variable domain (remainder filled in from reference TRBV2 and TRBJ2-1): EPEVTQTPSHQVTQMGQEVILRCVPISNHLYFYWYRQILGQKVEFLVSFYNNEISEKSEIFDDQFSVERPDGSNFTLKIRSTKLEDSAMYFCASTGYNEQFFGPGTRLTVL.

About this clone itself: The same CDR3 is also encoded by other DNA sequences in this sample. The J gene is TRBJ2-7, the V gene TRBV5-4; 9 nucleotides agree with TRBD1. Germline lookup yields CDR1 SGHNT and CDR2 YYREEE (reference sequence). The CDR3 has 14 amino acids. The ends lost 2 bases at V and 4 bases at J; junction bases unmatched: 4. The CDR3 sequence is CASSLGQGRYEQYF. The CDR3 DNA sequence: TGTGCCAGCAGCTTAGGACAGGGGAGGTACGAGCAGTACTTC.

The chain joins TRBV19 to TRBJ1-5; D remains unclear. V gave up 2 bases and J gave up 5 bases, with 10 bases separating them. Germline CDR1 LNHDA, CDR2 SQIVND (reference sequence). This CDR3 comprises 14 residues. This CDR3 reads CASSILTVDQPQHF. The CDR3 region has the DNA TGTGCCAGTAGTATACTCACAGTCGATCAGCCCCAGCATTTT.

V is TRBV19 and J is TRBJ2-5; TRBD1 aligns across 8 bases. From germline, CDR1 is LNHDA and CDR2 SQIVND (reference sequence). Trimming removed 8 bases from V and 5 bases from J; junction bases left unmatched: 10. CDR3 size: 14 residues. CDR3 protein: CASDRGARKETQYF. The CDR3 DNA sequence: TGTGCCAGTGACAGGGGTGCGCGAAAGGAGACCCAGTACTTC.

This chain joins TRBV28 and TRBJ2-2, with 7 bases that match TRBD1. CDR3 length equals 16 residues. Germline loops: CDR1 MDHEN, CDR2 SYDVKM. The ends lost 8 bases at V and 6 bases at J; junction bases unmatched: 15. The CDR3 DNA reads TGTGCCAGCGGACCTCTCAGGGGGAGTTGGTCCGGGGAGCTGTTTTTT. Protein sequence: CASGPLRGSWSGELFF.

This clone was counted a few times. The genes are TRBV19 and TRBJ1-5; D remains ambiguous. V gave up 6 bases and J gave up 0 bases, with 12 bases separating them. CDR1 LNHDA and CDR2 SQIVND come from the germline V gene (reference sequence). CDR3 length: 15 amino acids. The CDR3 region is CASRFWEDSNQPQHF. DNA of the CDR3: TGTGCCAGTAGGTTTTGGGAGGATAGCAATCAGCCCCAGCATTTT.

The chain combines TRBV7-3 with TRBJ1-1; 7 bases match TRBD1. CDR3 length: 14 residues. V lost 6 bases to trimming and J lost 4 bases; unmatched junction nucleotides: 8. Germline loops: CDR1 SGHTA, CDR2 FQGTGA. The CDR3 protein is CASSSGQTGTEAFF. The CDR3 region has the DNA TGTGCCAGCAGTTCGGGACAGACGGGCACTGAAGCTTTCTTT.

The chain has TRBV19 and TRBJ2-7, with D possibly TRBD2 on 5 matching bases. Trimming shortened V by 5 bases and J by 1 base, and 18 bases separated the two germline ends. The germline CDR1 and CDR2 sequences are LNHDA and SQIVND (reference sequence). This CDR3 comprises 16 residues. CDR3 protein: CASSRPGVGSSYEQYF. The CDR3, as DNA: TGTGCCAGTAGTCGTCCCGGGGTAGGGTCGTCCTACGAGCAGTACTTC. Based on the CDR3 plus reference TRBV19 and TRBJ2-7, the full variable domain is DGGITQSPKYLFRKEGQNVTLSCEQNLNHDAMYWYRQDPGQGLRLIYYSQIVNDFQKGDIAEGYSVSREKKESFPLTVTSAQKNPTAFYLCASSRPGVGSSYEQYFGPGTRLTVT.

The chain employs TRBV7-8 and TRBJ2-5, with a tentative D call TRBD1 (5 bases). Trimming removed 7 bases from V and 7 bases from J, with 22 bases in between. This CDR3 comprises 15 residues. From germline, CDR1 is SGHVS and CDR2 FQNEAQ. The CDR3: CASTNTQDTVWTQYF. The DNA of the CDR3 is TGTGCCAGCACCAATACTCAGGACACGGTGTGGACCCAGTACTTC.

The chain recombines TRBV27 with TRBJ2-1; 8 nucleotides line up with TRBD2. CDR3 size: 16 residues. CDR1 and CDR2 (germline): MNHEY, SMNVEV (reference sequence). J was trimmed by 6 bases and V by 1 base; bases with no gene match: 8. This CDR3 reads CASSLFTGGPGNEQFF. CDR3 coding DNA: TGTGCCAGCAGTTTATTTACGGGAGGGCCGGGCAATGAGCAGTTCTTC.

The chain employs TRBV7-3 and TRBJ2-1; 10 bases map to TRBD2. CDR3 length: 19 amino acids. Germline V CDR1 and CDR2: SGHTA, FQGTGA. With V trimmed by 4 bases and J by 7 bases, 19 bases remained unmatched. The CDR3 reads CASSSVAVAGGSFRNEQFF. The DNA for the CDR3 is TGTGCCAGCAGCTCCGTTGCGGTAGCGGGAGGATCTTTTCGGAATGAGCAGTTCTTC. The variable domain in full, with the rest retrieved from reference TRBV7-3 and TRBJ2-1, is GAGVSQTPSNKVTEKGKYVELRCDPISGHTALYWYRQSLGQGPEFLIYFQGTGAADDSGLPNDRFFAVRPEGSVSTLKIQRTERGDSAVYLCASSSVAVAGGSFRNEQFFGPGTRLTVL.

Notes on this clone: One junction end does not reproduce the germline sequence, and a read error may be involved. The chain carries TRBV7-9 and TRBJ1-1; D is ambiguous. This CDR3 has 10 residues. From germline, CDR1 is SEHNR and CDR2 FQNEAQ (reference sequence). This chain's CDR3 is CSSSLSFPFF. The CDR3 coding sequence is TGTTCCAGCAGCTTGTCGTTTCCTTTCTTT.

The chain combines TRBV5-8 with TRBJ2-7; 7 nucleotides agree with TRBD1. CDR3 length: 14 residues. The trim removed 4 bases at V and 2 bases at J, leaving 6 bases unmatched. In germline, CDR1 is SGHTS, CDR2 YDEGEE. The CDR3 here is CASSPGTVAYEQYF. For the CDR3, the DNA is TGTGCCAGCAGCCCCGGGACAGTAGCCTACGAGCAGTACTTC.

This chain joins TRBV29-1 and TRBJ2-3, with a weak D call TRBD1 (6 bases). Trimming left V 5 bases short and J 0 bases short, with 15 bases between. There are 15 residues in the CDR3. Per the germline V gene, CDR1 is SQVTM and CDR2 is ANQGSEA. The DNA of the CDR3 is TGCAGCGTTCGTGAGACAGGCCCTAGCACAGATACGCAGTATTTT. Translated: CSVRETGPSTDTQYF.

The CDR3 protein is CASSRAGELFF. The CDR3 nucleotides are TGTGCCAGCAGTCGGGCCGGGGAGCTGTTTTTT. The chain combines TRBV27 with TRBJ2-2, with D unresolved. The CDR3 sequence is 11 residues long. The germline gives CDR1 MNHEY, CDR2 SMNVEV (reference sequence). Trimming took 5 bases from V and 6 from J, leaving 4 bases between them.

The rearrangement joins TRBV28 to TRBJ2-7, with 8 bases that match TRBD1. CDR3 length: 15 amino acids. Trimming cost V 5 bases and J 4 bases; bases outside gene matches: 10. Germline CDR1 reads MDHEN; CDR2 reads SYDVKM. The CDR3 spells CASSPPPTGEYEQYF. Here the CDR3 DNA reads TGTGCCAGCAGTCCGCCTCCGACAGGGGAATACGAGCAGTACTTC.

The genes are TRBV18 and TRBJ1-6; a weak D match, TRBD1 (5 bases). V lost 6 bases, J lost 10 bases, and 16 bases lay in between. The V gene's germline CDR1 is KGHSH and CDR2 LQKENI. The CDR3 sequence is 14 residues long. CDR3 sequence reads: CASSHGGDLSPLHF. As DNA, the CDR3 is TGTGCCAGCTCCCACGGAGGGGACTTATCACCCCTCCACTTT.

V usage is TRBV2 and J usage is TRBJ1-1; D perhaps matches TRBD1 (5 bases). Germline V gene data show CDR1 as SNHLY and CDR2 as FYNNEI. V lost 7 bases, J lost 1 base, and 13 bases lay in between. The CDR3 length is 14 residues. CDR3 bases: TGTGCCAGCACCTTGGACACGGGGAACACTGAAGCTTTCTTT. Translated: CASTLDTGNTEAFF.

The V and J genes are TRBV6-5 and TRBJ1-1, with 10 bases fitting TRBD1. V lost 6 bases to trimming and J lost 11 bases; unmatched junction nucleotides: 15. The CDR3 runs 15 residues. CDR1 and CDR2 (germline): MNHEY, SVGAGI. The CDR3 DNA reads TGTGCCAGCAGGGTGGCTGGGACAGGGGTGTTTGGGGCTTTCTTT. Amino acids: CASRVAGTGVFGAFF.

J is TRBJ1-5 and V is TRBV19, with TRBD1 matching over 10 bases. Germline assignment: CDR1 LNHDA and CDR2 SQIVND (reference sequence). With 8 bases clipped from V and 0 bases from J, the junction kept 10 bases outside the gene matches. The CDR3 extends over 17 amino acids. As DNA, the CDR3 is TGTGCCAGTCGGAGGGACAGGGGTGGGGATAGCAATCAGCCCCAGCATTTT. It codes for CASRRDRGGDSNQPQHF.

The chain links TRBV5-5 to TRBJ2-5, with D perhaps matching TRBD1 (6 bases). V dropped 0 bases and J dropped 6 bases, with 21 bases sitting between them. This CDR3 spans 17 amino acids. Germline CDR1 SGHKS, CDR2 YYEKEE (reference sequence). The CDR3 DNA reads as TGTGCCAGCAGCTTGGGTAAGTTGAGGGACACCCTGAAGACCCAGTACTTC. Translating gives CASSLGKLRDTLKTQYF.